Sequencing of this T cell receptor beta chain was carried out in a study of OX40 agonist ivuxolimab in advanced cancers. Background on the study: Patients were infused with ivuxolimab every 2 weeks at 0.01 to 10 mg/kg. Patients treated during dose escalation were battling hepatocellular carcinoma, melanoma, renal cell or head and neck cancer.

Germline CDR1 reads SGHVS; CDR2 reads FNYEAQ. This CDR3 contains 15 residues. V gave up 5 bases and J gave up 7 bases, with 18 bases separating them. Generated by immunoSEQ multiplex PCR, the TCRdb table keeps only in-frame clones and is missing some. The table shows about 87,000 clones, with around four fifths occurring only once. The receptor was derived from an adult with an advanced solid tumor such as melanoma, head and neck, liver or kidney cancer. This sequence joins TRBV7-6 and TRBJ2-1; maybe TRBD2 (7 bases). Source: CD4+ or CD8+ T cells sorted from blood, taken in a trial of the OX40 agonist ivuxolimab. In nucleotides, the CDR3 is TGTGCCAGCAGCCGCGGGGGCCACCTCTGGAATGAGCAGTTCTTC. Protein product: CASSRGGHLWNEQFF.